These T cell receptor beta chains were read from a single sample in a study of cytomegalovirus exposure and HLA in healthy donors. Clones were sequenced by immunoSEQ multiplex PCR, and TCRdb holds only the in-frame ones, with some missing. The sample has roughly 150,000 clones, around 79% seen once; the top ten hold roughly 3.7%. The specimen was PBMCs. The receptors were sampled from a male donor in good health and CMV-seronegative. Each CDR3 is given with its conserved first and last residue. A D gene is named only where the DNA matches it firmly. Size values are once, few and many counts, or a class for expanded clones, and some rows have none.

j_gene: TRBJ1-3
abundance: once
d_gene: TRBD1
v_gene: TRBV6-1
CDR3aa: CASSEGDRGSGNTIYF
CDR3nt: TGTGCCAGCAGTGAAGGGGACAGGGGATCTGGAAACACCATATATTTT

j_gene: TRBJ2-5
abundance: -
d_gene: TRBD2
v_gene: TRBV28
CDR3aa: CASSLTSGGQETQYF
CDR3nt: TGTGCCAGCAGTCTAACTAGCGGAGGACAAGAGACCCAGTACTTC

j_gene: TRBJ2-2
abundance: -
d_gene: -
v_gene: TRBV7-9
CDR3aa: CASSLRQAINTGELFF
CDR3nt: TGTGCCAGCAGCTTGAGACAGGCCATCAACACCGGGGAGCTGTTTTTT

j_gene: TRBJ2-7
abundance: -
d_gene: -
v_gene: TRBV2
CDR3aa: CASSVAGSYEQYF
CDR3nt: TGTGCCAGCAGTGTGGCAGGATCCTACGAGCAGTACTTC

j_gene: TRBJ1-3
abundance: -
d_gene: -
v_gene: TRBV19
CDR3aa: CASNPDTSSGNTIYF
CDR3nt: TGTGCCAGTAACCCCGACACCAGCTCTGGAAACACCATATATTTT

j_gene: TRBJ1-6
abundance: -
d_gene: TRBD1
v_gene: TRBV5-1
CDR3aa: CASTLGGTGGSPLHF
CDR3nt: TGCGCCAGCACCCTCGGAGGGACAGGGGGTTCACCCCTCCACTTT

j_gene: TRBJ2-1
abundance: -
d_gene: TRBD1
v_gene: TRBV6-1
CDR3aa: CASSRDRAHNEQFF
CDR3nt: TGTGCCAGCAGTCGGGACAGGGCTCACAATGAGCAGTTCTTC

j_gene: TRBJ2-3
abundance: -
d_gene: TRBD1
v_gene: TRBV14
CDR3aa: CASSFRDRVTDTQYF
CDR3nt: TGTGCCAGCAGCTTCCGGGACAGGGTCACAGATACGCAGTATTTT

j_gene: TRBJ2-4
abundance: once
d_gene: -
v_gene: TRBV6-5
CDR3aa: CASSSDRGQGKNIQYF
CDR3nt: TGTGCCAGCAGTTCGGACAGAGGGCAGGGCAAAAACATTCAGTACTTC

j_gene: TRBJ1-2
abundance: -
d_gene: TRBD1
v_gene: TRBV6-1
CDR3aa: CASIPDRVDGYTF
CDR3nt: TGTGCCAGCATCCCGGACAGGGTAGACGGCTACACCTTC

j_gene: TRBJ1-6
abundance: -
d_gene: -
v_gene: TRBV4-1
CDR3aa: CASSPIAGGGTNSPLHF
CDR3nt: TGCGCCAGCAGCCCCATCGCAGGAGGAGGAACTAATTCACCCCTCCACTTT

j_gene: TRBJ2-2
abundance: -
d_gene: TRBD2
v_gene: TRBV7-3
CDR3aa: CASSQRGPPNTGELFF
CDR3nt: TGTGCCAGCAGCCAGCGGGGGCCCCCGAACACCGGGGAGCTGTTTTTT

j_gene: TRBJ2-7
abundance: -
d_gene: TRBD1
v_gene: TRBV9
CDR3aa: CASNTGTASYEQYF
CDR3nt: TGTGCCAGCAATACCGGGACAGCCTCCTACGAGCAGTACTTC

j_gene: TRBJ2-5
abundance: -
d_gene: -
v_gene: TRBV7-2
CDR3aa: CASSGETQYF
CDR3nt: TGTGCCAGCTCGGGAGAGACCCAGTACTTC

j_gene: TRBJ1-1
abundance: -
d_gene: -
v_gene: TRBV13
CDR3aa: CASSLGQVTEAFF
CDR3nt: TGTGCCAGCAGCTTAGGGCAGGTCACTGAAGCTTTCTTT

j_gene: TRBJ2-1
abundance: -
d_gene: TRBD1
v_gene: TRBV15
CDR3aa: CATSHRGQGNNEQFF
CDR3nt: TGTGCCACCAGCCACCGAGGACAGGGGAACAATGAGCAGTTCTTC

j_gene: TRBJ1-2
abundance: -
d_gene: -
v_gene: TRBV7-2
CDR3aa: CASSLAVPGYYGYTF
CDR3nt: TGTGCCAGCAGCTTAGCGGTCCCAGGTTACTATGGCTACACCTTC

j_gene: TRBJ2-1
abundance: -
d_gene: TRBD1
v_gene: TRBV7-3
CDR3aa: CASSPTTGGPYNEQFF
CDR3nt: TGTGCCAGCAGCCCAACGACAGGGGGACCCTACAATGAGCAGTTCTTC

j_gene: TRBJ1-2
abundance: -
d_gene: -
v_gene: TRBV12-5
CDR3aa: CASGPREPRALDYGYTF
CDR3nt: TGTGCTAGTGGTCCCCGCGAACCAAGAGCACTGGACTATGGCTACACCTTC

j_gene: TRBJ2-5
abundance: -
d_gene: -
v_gene: TRBV18
CDR3aa: CASSRGQSGQETQYF
CDR3nt: TGTGCCAGCTCCAGAGGACAGAGTGGACAAGAGACCCAGTACTTC

j_gene: TRBJ1-1
abundance: few
d_gene: TRBD1
v_gene: TRBV27
CDR3aa: CASSPTGGARKGTEAFF
CDR3nt: TGTGCCAGCAGTCCGACAGGGGGCGCAAGGAAGGGCACTGAAGCTTTCTTT

j_gene: TRBJ2-7
abundance: few
d_gene: TRBD1
v_gene: TRBV6-5
CDR3aa: CASSFGTGAYEQYF
CDR3nt: TGTGCCAGCAGTTTTGGGACAGGGGCCTACGAGCAGTACTTC

j_gene: TRBJ1-5
abundance: -
d_gene: -
v_gene: TRBV18
CDR3aa: CASHLGQDNQPQHF
CDR3nt: TGTGCCAGCCACCTTGGGCAGGACAATCAGCCCCAGCATTTT

j_gene: TRBJ2-2
abundance: -
d_gene: -
v_gene: TRBV6-5
CDR3aa: CASTPLSNTGELFF
CDR3nt: TGTGCCAGCACCCCCCTATCTAACACCGGGGAGCTGTTTTTT

j_gene: TRBJ1-2
abundance: -
d_gene: -
v_gene: TRBV6-4
CDR3aa: CASSDTPEGSGGYTF
CDR3nt: TGTGCCAGCAGTGACACACCAGAGGGTTCGGGCGGCTACACCTTC

j_gene: TRBJ2-7
abundance: -
d_gene: TRBD2
v_gene: TRBV6-1
CDR3aa: CASSEDVTSAVQYF
CDR3nt: TGTGCCAGCAGTGAAGATGTGACTAGCGCGGTGCAGTACTTC

j_gene: TRBJ2-7
abundance: -
d_gene: -
v_gene: TRBV30
CDR3aa: CAWSLEGENYEQYF
CDR3nt: TGTGCCTGGAGTTTGGAGGGAGAAAACTACGAGCAGTACTTC

j_gene: TRBJ1-6
abundance: -
d_gene: TRBD1
v_gene: TRBV6-5
CDR3aa: CASRTGHNSPLHF
CDR3nt: TGTGCCAGCAGGACAGGGCATAATTCACCCCTCCACTTT

j_gene: TRBJ2-7
abundance: -
d_gene: TRBD2
v_gene: TRBV5-1
CDR3aa: CASSFEREGLEEQYF
CDR3nt: TGCGCCAGCAGCTTTGAGCGGGAGGGCCTTGAGGAGCAGTACTTC

j_gene: TRBJ2-2
abundance: -
d_gene: TRBD2
v_gene: TRBV27
CDR3aa: CATLFSWVAGETGELFF
CDR3nt: TGTGCCACCCTTTTCTCCTGGGTAGCGGGAGAAACCGGGGAGCTGTTTTTT

j_gene: TRBJ1-2
abundance: -
d_gene: TRBD1
v_gene: TRBV15
CDR3aa: CATSRDRQGNYGYTF
CDR3nt: TGTGCCACCAGCAGAGATCGACAGGGGAACTATGGCTACACCTTC

j_gene: TRBJ1-2
abundance: -
d_gene: -
v_gene: TRBV6-5
CDR3aa: CASSTLRANYGYTF
CDR3nt: TGTGCCAGCAGTACCCTCCGAGCTAACTATGGCTACACCTTC

j_gene: TRBJ1-2
abundance: -
d_gene: TRBD1
v_gene: TRBV7-9
CDR3aa: CSSSFKQGVGSSGYTF
CDR3nt: TGTTCCAGCAGCTTTAAACAGGGGGTTGGCTCGAGCGGCTACACCTTC